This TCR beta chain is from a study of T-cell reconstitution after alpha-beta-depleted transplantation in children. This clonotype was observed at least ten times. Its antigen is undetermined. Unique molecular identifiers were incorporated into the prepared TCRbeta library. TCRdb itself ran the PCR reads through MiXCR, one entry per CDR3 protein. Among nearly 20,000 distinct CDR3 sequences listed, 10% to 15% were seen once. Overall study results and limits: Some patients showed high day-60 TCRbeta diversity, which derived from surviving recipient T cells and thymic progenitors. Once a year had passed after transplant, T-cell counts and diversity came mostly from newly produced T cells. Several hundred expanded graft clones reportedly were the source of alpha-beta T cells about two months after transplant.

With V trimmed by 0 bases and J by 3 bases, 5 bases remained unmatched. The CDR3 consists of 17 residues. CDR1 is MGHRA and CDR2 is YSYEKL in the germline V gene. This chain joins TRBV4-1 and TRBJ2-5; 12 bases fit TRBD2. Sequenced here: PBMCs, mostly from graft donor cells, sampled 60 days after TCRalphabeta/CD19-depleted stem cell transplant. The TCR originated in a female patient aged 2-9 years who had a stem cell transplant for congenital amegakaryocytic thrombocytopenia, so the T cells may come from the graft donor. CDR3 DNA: TGCGCCAGCAGCCAAGAAACCCTAGCGGGAGGGGAAGAGACCCAGTACTTC. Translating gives CASSQETLAGGEETQYF.